The rows below give T cell receptor beta chains drawn from one sample of a study of shared clonotypes between healthy human individuals. Sequencing used immunoSEQ multiplex PCR; TCRdb keeps in-frame clones, though not all of them. The sample consists of 2.5 million or so clones, 90% to 95% of them appearing once. Sequenced sample: naive CD4+ T cells sorted from blood. These receptor sequences come from a man aged 18 to 30 in good health. Both conserved end residues are part of each CDR3. Clone sizes are given selectively: once, few, many, or a class where the clone is expanded.

V gene | clone size | CDR3 protein
TRBV18 | . | CASSPKGANTEAFF
TRBV19 | . | CASSINEGYEQYF
TRBV11-2 | . | CASSLEVAPGANVLTF
TRBV7-2 | . | CASSPRVSNTGELFF
TRBV6-5 | . | CASSPLGSTYNEQFF
TRBV6-5 | . | CASSYSSVTEQYF
TRBV2 | . | CASSAPAGASTDTQYF
TRBV7-9 | . | CASSPGETGTDTQYF
TRBV5-4 | . | CASSIDRNTEAFF
TRBV7-3 | . | CASSDTGDTEAFF
TRBV4-1 | . | CASSQDGQGATGYF
TRBV9 | once | CASSPGVFGNQPQHF
TRBV5-1 | . | CASEPGGYTGELFF
TRBV6-5 | . | CASSYGAGQGVSPLHF
TRBV19 | . | CASTSSGGNTGELFF
TRBV27 | . | CASSSGWATNEKLFF
TRBV6-5 | . | CASRPGTSSYEQYF
TRBV5-4 | once | CASSLGLAGGTQYF
TRBV21-1 | once | CASSKWLPSSTYNSPLHF
TRBV11-2 | . | CASSGERDNTEAFF
TRBV9 | . | CASSVSASRGQSSYNSPLHF
TRBV27 | . | CASSSVRGLNYNEQFF
TRBV5-6 | . | CASSLPPGTSGSSETQYF
TRBV7-2 | . | CASSLEDLYTQYF
TRBV19 | . | CASSVTDSGANVLTF
TRBV25-1 | . | CASSEQAGPYNEQFF
TRBV4-1 | . | CASSQEGRGGLETQYF
TRBV5-6 | . | CASSFYRDRLAKNIQYF
TRBV4-2 | . | CASSQDSGGATSYNEQFF
TRBV10-3 | . | CAITSTGLAGDTQYF
TRBV5-1 | . | CASSLGTGGNEQFF
TRBV7-8 | . | CASSLIVDNTEAFF
TRBV10-3 | . | CAISEGSEQYF
TRBV9 | . | CASSVGAGEAQYF
TRBV7-9 | once | CASSVAGRLEKLFF
TRBV30 | . | CAWSVRRGYYNEQFF
TRBV4-1 | . | CASSLQGIETQYF
TRBV5-1 | . | CASSARPGFWGTF
TRBV6-6 | once | CASSYESRTEAFF
TRBV4-2 | . | CASSQEGSGVNSPLHF
TRBV6-1 | . | CASHSGGSPDTQYF
TRBV29-1 | . | CSVDGQGEAFF
TRBV28 | . | CASSLLGGEQYF